These T cell receptor beta chains were read from a single sample in a study of T cell responses to AZD1222 COVID-19 vaccine. Clones were sequenced by immunoSEQ multiplex PCR, and TCRdb holds only the in-frame ones, with some missing. The table records 90,000 to 130,000 clones, less than 90% of them present only once. Source: peripheral blood, taken on day 0 of AZD1222 vaccination. These receptors were taken from an adult in good health. The CDR3 runs from the conserved cysteine through the conserved F or W. The D gene is left open where the match is weak. Clone size is shown for a subset of rows, as once, few, many or a class of expanded clone.

v_call	clone_size	d_call	j_call	cdr3_aa	cdr3_nt
TRBV29-1	.	.	TRBJ1-2	CSVTLGYGYTF	TGCAGCGTAACCTTGGGGTATGGCTACACCTTC
TRBV24-1	.	.	TRBJ2-5	CATSGEGVPETQYF	TGTGCCACCAGCGGGGAGGGGGTCCCAGAGACCCAGTACTTC
TRBV10-1	.	.	TRBJ1-1	CASSESRGNPEAFF	TGCGCCAGCAGTGAGTCCAGGGGTAACCCTGAAGCTTTCTTT
TRBV29-1	.	.	TRBJ2-1	CSVDLAGGTYNEQFF	TGCAGCGTTGATCTCGCAGGGGGGACCTACAATGAGCAGTTCTTC
TRBV5-1	.	.	TRBJ2-3	CASSLLPGDTQYF	TGCGCCAGCAGCCTTTTACCCGGGGATACGCAGTATTTT
TRBV4-1	.	.	TRBJ1-5	CASSAGVVNQPQHF	TGCGCCAGCAGCGCAGGGGTGGTCAATCAGCCCCAGCATTTT
TRBV4-1	.	TRBD1	TRBJ2-7	CASSGRDRGYEQYF	TGCGCCAGCAGCGGGCGGGACAGGGGTTACGAGCAGTACTTC
TRBV29-1	once	.	TRBJ1-6	CSVRDQGGSSPLHF	TGCAGCGTCCGGGACCAGGGAGGGAGTTCACCCCTCCACTTT
TRBV28	.	.	TRBJ2-3	CASSPREAGGDTQYF	TGTGCCAGCAGCCCACGTGAGGCTGGCGGTGATACGCAGTATTTT
TRBV11-2	.	.	TRBJ1-1	CASSLGTNTEAFF	TGTGCCAGCAGCTTAGGCACGAACACTGAAGCTTTCTTT
TRBV5-6	once	TRBD2	TRBJ2-1	CASSPGVWRGISYNEQFF	TGTGCCAGCAGCCCCGGGGTTTGGCGGGGGATTTCCTACAATGAGCAGTTCTTC